This is a list of T cell receptor beta chains from one sample in a study of T cell repertoires in ileal Crohn's disease. The data were produced by immunoSEQ multiplex PCR, yet TCRdb's version contains in-frame clones alone and is incomplete. There are approximately 27,000 clones in the sample; approximately 78% occur only once, and around 5.5% lies in the top ten. Sequences were obtained from ileal tissue. The source of these receptors is an adult with Crohn's disease. The CDR3 runs from the conserved cysteine through the conserved F or W. D genes are given only for firm matches. The listing skips clone size in some rows; elsewhere it reads once, few, many or a size class.

-,TRBJ2-3,TRBV9,TRBD2,CASSFGTSGAPDTQYF,TGTGCCAGCAGCTTCGGGACTAGCGGGGCCCCAGATACGCAGTATTTT
-,TRBJ1-2,TRBV6-1,TRBD1,CASSDPRQGTYGYTF,TGTGCCAGCAGTGATCCGAGACAGGGGACCTATGGCTACACCTTC
-,TRBJ1-5,TRBV29-1,TRBD1,CSVAGQGAGQPQHF,TGCAGCGTTGCAGGACAGGGGGCAGGGCAGCCCCAGCATTTT
-,TRBJ2-7,TRBV19,TRBD1,CATGQGPSYEQYF,TGTGCCACCGGACAGGGCCCATCCTACGAGCAGTACTTC
-,TRBJ1-4,TRBV9,-,CASSVGRATNEKLFF,TGTGCCAGCAGCGTAGGGAGGGCGACTAATGAAAAACTGTTTTTT
-,TRBJ1-1,TRBV4-3,-,CASSQDHGEKAFF,TGCGCCAGCAGCCAAGATCATGGGGAGAAAGCTTTCTTT
-,TRBJ1-4,TRBV7-2,-,CASSLWGGGVNEKLFF,TGTGCCAGCAGCCTGTGGGGCGGGGGCGTGAATGAAAAACTGTTTTTT
-,TRBJ1-5,TRBV14,TRBD1,CASSQAYPGQGVVPANQPQHF,TGTGCCAGCAGCCAGGCTTATCCGGGACAGGGAGTGGTCCCAGCCAATCAGCCCCAGCATTTT
-,TRBJ1-6,TRBV5-4,-,CASSFDSFGSSYNSPLHF,TGTGCCAGCAGCTTTGACAGCTTCGGGAGCTCCTATAATTCACCCCTCCACTTT
-,TRBJ1-1,TRBV7-2,-,CASTTERSHGAFF,TGTGCCAGCACCACCGAGAGGTCCCATGGGGCTTTCTTT
-,TRBJ1-5,TRBV18,TRBD1,CASSGGQGNNQPQHF,TGTGCCAGCTCGGGAGGACAGGGGAACAATCAGCCCCAGCATTTT
once,TRBJ2-2,TRBV9,-,CASSVARGERNTGELFF,TGTGCCAGCAGCGTAGCCAGGGGTGAAAGAAACACCGGGGAGCTGTTTTTT
-,TRBJ1-1,TRBV10-3,TRBD1,CATQPRQGGMNTEAFF,TGTGCCACCCAACCGAGGCAGGGGGGAATGAACACTGAAGCTTTCTTT
-,TRBJ1-1,TRBV5-1,-,CASSFSPTVNTEAFF,TGCGCCAGCTCCTTTTCGCCGACAGTCAACACTGAAGCTTTCTTT
-,TRBJ2-1,TRBV18,-,CASSPDSHNEQFF,TGTGCCAGCTCACCAGACAGCCACAATGAGCAGTTCTTC
-,TRBJ1-2,TRBV4-3,-,CASSQDRSVSGYTF,TGCGCCAGCAGCCAAGATAGGAGTGTCTCTGGCTACACCTTC
-,TRBJ1-2,TRBV2,-,CASSEYNYGYTF,TGTGCCAGCAGTGAATATAACTATGGCTACACCTTC
-,TRBJ2-7,TRBV19,-,CASSGDISYEQYF,TGTGCCAGTAGTGGGGACATATCCTACGAGCAGTACTTC
-,TRBJ2-7,TRBV7-2,-,CASSPRTAGGGEQYF,TGTGCCAGCAGCCCCCGAACGGCAGGGGGAGGAGAGCAGTACTTC
-,TRBJ2-7,TRBV6-1,-,CASSEGHSSYEQYF,TGTGCCAGCAGTGAAGGACACAGCTCCTACGAGCAGTACTTC
-,TRBJ1-2,TRBV5-1,TRBD1,CASSIDRGVYGYTF,TGCGCCAGCAGCATCGACAGGGGAGTCTATGGCTACACCTTC
once,TRBJ2-7,TRBV7-2,TRBD1,CASSYSGTGVRGYEQYF,TGTGCCAGCAGCTATTCCGGGACAGGGGTCAGGGGCTACGAGCAGTACTTC
-,TRBJ2-2,TRBV6-5,-,CASSYSRVTGELFF,TGTGCCAGCAGTTACTCCAGGGTGACCGGGGAGCTGTTTTTT
few,TRBJ2-7,TRBV5-4,TRBD1,CALSEGQGDGQYF,TGTGCCCTTTCGGAAGGACAGGGTGATGGGCAGTACTTC
once,TRBJ2-7,TRBV2,-,CASSATFSYEQYF,TGTGCCAGCAGCGCCACCTTCTCCTACGAGCAGTACTTC
-,TRBJ1-4,TRBV13,-,CASSGTSGGEKLFF,TGTGCCAGCAGCGGGACTTCGGGGGGGGAAAAACTGTTTTTT
-,TRBJ2-4,TRBV6-1,-,CASSELYRNIQYF,TGTGCCAGCAGTGAACTATATAGAAACATTCAGTACTTC
-,TRBJ2-7,TRBV13,TRBD1,CASSAADRAYEQYF,TGTGCCAGCAGCGCGGCGGACAGGGCCTACGAGCAGTACTTC
-,TRBJ1-6,TRBV6-5,TRBD1,CASRTGTVYSPLHF,TGTGCCAGCAGGACCGGGACAGTATATTCCCCCCTCCACTTT
once,TRBJ2-5,TRBV15,-,CATSSPGAGTFPTQYF,TGTGCCACCAGCAGTCCTGGCGCAGGGACTTTCCCGACCCAGTACTTC
-,TRBJ2-7,TRBV5-1,TRBD1,CASSQNPGQGAYEQYF,TGCGCCAGCAGCCAAAACCCGGGACAGGGGGCCTACGAGCAGTACTTC
-,TRBJ2-7,TRBV18,-,CASSHIQQGDEQYF,TGTGCCAGCTCTCATATACAACAGGGTGACGAGCAGTACTTC